A selection of T cell receptor beta chains follows, all from one sample in a study of blood T cell repertoires in COVID-19. This table comes from immunoSEQ multiplex PCR, and its TCRdb copy is limited to in-frame clones, with some not included. The sample consists of over 150,000 clones, approximately 83% of them appearing once. Source material: peripheral blood. The receptors stem from a woman in her forties with COVID-19, enrolled during active disease. The CDR3 runs from the conserved cysteine through the conserved F or W. The D gene is left open where the match is weak. A row's size may be missing; if present it is once, few, many or a size class.

TRBJ2-7 | NA | NA | TRBV5-6 | CASSLASSSEQYF | TGTGCCAGCAGCTTGGCAAGCTCGTCCGAGCAGTACTTC
TRBJ2-7 | once | NA | TRBV13 | CASSPQWGSADYEQYF | TGTGCCAGCAGCCCTCAGTGGGGTAGCGCAGACTACGAGCAGTACTTC
TRBJ1-3 | NA | TRBD1 | TRBV19 | CASSITQGASGNTIYF | TGTGCCAGTAGTATAACGCAGGGGGCCTCTGGAAACACCATATATTTT
TRBJ2-7 | NA | TRBD1 | TRBV10-3 | CAISGTTGSFDEQYF | TGTGCCATCAGTGGGACGACAGGGTCCTTTGACGAGCAGTACTTC
TRBJ2-7 | once | TRBD2 | TRBV12-3/TRBV12-4 | CASSWREEQYF | TGTGCCAGCAGTTGGCGGGAGGAGCAGTACTTC
TRBJ2-1 | NA | NA | TRBV10-3 | CAISGFSGDGGYNEQFF | TGTGCCATCAGTGGGTTTTCGGGAGATGGGGGATACAATGAGCAGTTCTTC
TRBJ1-1 | NA | TRBD1 | TRBV29-1 | CSAYRGPDTEAFF | TGCAGCGCATACAGGGGGCCGGACACTGAAGCTTTCTTT
TRBJ1-4 | few | NA | TRBV27 | CASRRTAFNEKLFF | TGTGCCAGCAGGAGGACAGCGTTTAATGAAAAACTGTTTTTT
TRBJ2-3 | NA | NA | TRBV27 | CASSRPGVARSDTQYF | TGTGCCAGCAGTAGACCCGGGGTAGCTAGGTCAGATACGCAGTATTTT
TRBJ2-1 | NA | NA | TRBV28 | CASSPYSVEQFF | TGTGCCAGCAGCCCCTACTCCGTCGAGCAGTTCTTC
TRBJ1-3 | NA | NA | TRBV19 | CASSILSGNTIYF | TGTGCCAGTAGTATTCTGTCTGGAAACACCATATATTTT
TRBJ2-3 | NA | TRBD2 | TRBV4-1 | CASSQEVSGGYTDTQYF | TGCGCCAGCAGCCAAGAGGTTAGCGGGGGGTACACAGATACGCAGTATTTT
TRBJ1-5 | NA | NA | TRBV3-1/TRBV3-2 | CASSQDAGWQPQHF | TGTGCCAGCAGCCAAGATGCGGGTTGGCAGCCCCAGCATTTT
TRBJ2-7 | NA | NA | TRBV7-9 | CASSPEGNEQYF | TGTGCCAGCAGCCCAGAGGGCAACGAGCAGTACTTC
TRBJ1-6 | once | TRBD1 | TRBV12-5 | CASALGDRDSPLHF | TGTGCTAGTGCCTTGGGGGACAGGGATTCACCCCTCCACTTT
TRBJ1-4 | NA | NA | TRBV6-5 | CASTVAGFDEKLFF | TGTGCCTCCACGGTTGCAGGGTTTGATGAAAAACTGTTTTTT
TRBJ1-2 | NA | TRBD1 | TRBV29-1 | CSVSPVGGETFLYGYTF | TGCAGCGTTAGTCCCGTAGGGGGCGAGACCTTCCTCTATGGCTACACCTTC
TRBJ2-7 | few | TRBD1 | TRBV24-1 | CATSDGTDYEQYF | TGTGCCACCAGTGACGGGACAGACTACGAGCAGTACTTC
TRBJ2-2 | NA | NA | TRBV6-5 | CASSYNAAGELFF | TGTGCCAGCAGTTATAATGCGGCCGGGGAGCTGTTTTTT
TRBJ2-7 | NA | TRBD1 | TRBV20-1 | CSASKGQASYEQYF | TGCAGTGCTAGTAAGGGACAGGCCTCCTACGAGCAGTACTTC
TRBJ2-1 | NA | TRBD1 | TRBV24-1 | CATGQQYNEQFF | TGTGCCACGGGACAGCAGTACAATGAGCAGTTCTTC
TRBJ2-7 | NA | TRBD1 | TRBV5-1 | CASSSYPDRGIYEQYF | TGCGCCAGCAGCTCCTACCCGGACAGGGGTATCTACGAGCAGTACTTC
TRBJ2-7 | NA | NA | TRBV28 | CASNRQGLYEQYF | TGTGCCAGCAACCGGCAAGGACTTTACGAGCAGTACTTC
TRBJ2-7 | NA | NA | TRBV9 | CASSLKTETNNDEQYF | TGTGCCAGCAGCCTCAAAACAGAAACCAATAACGACGAGCAGTACTTC
TRBJ2-2 | NA | TRBD1 | TRBV5-1 | CASSLGLGGSTGELFF | TGCGCCAGCAGCTTGGGGTTAGGGGGCAGCACCGGGGAGCTGTTTTTT
TRBJ2-5 | NA | NA | TRBV5-5 | CASSLMRGRETQYF | TGTGCCAGCAGCTTGATGCGGGGAAGGGAGACCCAGTACTTC
TRBJ2-6 | NA | NA | TRBV27 | CASSLRAGANVLTF | TGTGCCAGCAGTTTACGCGCTGGGGCCAACGTCCTGACTTTC
TRBJ2-7 | NA | NA | TRBV6-5 | CASSPGLYEQYF | TGTGCCAGCAGCCCCGGACTTTACGAGCAGTACTTC
TRBJ2-7 | NA | TRBD1 | TRBV24-1 | CATSDSRTGRTYEQYF | TGTGCCACCAGTGATTCTCGGACAGGGAGGACCTACGAGCAGTACTTC